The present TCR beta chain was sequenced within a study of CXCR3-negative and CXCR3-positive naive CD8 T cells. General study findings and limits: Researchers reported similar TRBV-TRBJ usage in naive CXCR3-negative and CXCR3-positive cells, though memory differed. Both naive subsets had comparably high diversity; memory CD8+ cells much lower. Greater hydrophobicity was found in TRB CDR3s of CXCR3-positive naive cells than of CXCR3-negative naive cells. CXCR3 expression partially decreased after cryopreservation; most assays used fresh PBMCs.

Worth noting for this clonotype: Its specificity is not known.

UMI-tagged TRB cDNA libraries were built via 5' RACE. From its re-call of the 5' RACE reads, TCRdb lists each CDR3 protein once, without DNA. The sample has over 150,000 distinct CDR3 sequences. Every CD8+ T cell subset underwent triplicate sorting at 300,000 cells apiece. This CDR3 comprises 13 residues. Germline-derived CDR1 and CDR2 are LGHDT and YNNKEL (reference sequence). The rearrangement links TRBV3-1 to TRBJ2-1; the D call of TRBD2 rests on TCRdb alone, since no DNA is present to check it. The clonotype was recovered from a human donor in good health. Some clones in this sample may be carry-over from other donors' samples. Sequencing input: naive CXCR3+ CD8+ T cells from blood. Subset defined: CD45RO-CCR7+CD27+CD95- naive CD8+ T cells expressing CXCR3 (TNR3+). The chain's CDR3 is CASSRGLENEQFF.